What follows is one T cell receptor (beta chain) and its context. The clone's antigen remains unknown. Base-call qualities are not available, and no considerably larger clone is one nucleotide away. This entry belongs to a study of blood T cell repertoires in COVID-19 (dated by TCRdb to the early 2020s). For the wider study: Collaborator samples came from the United States, Italy and Spain and covered acute and convalescent phases of COVID-19. Subjects who had been exposed to COVID-19, were actively infected with it, or had recovered from it provided the deeply sampled blood TCRbeta repertoires that made up the dataset. The material from the prospective study consisted of cDNA or gDNA derived from T cells, B-cell-depleted T cells, or PBMCs. Where HLA class I and class II types were available, the types were taken from metadata supplied by the sample provider, not from assay-based typing. The repertoires were made available in a free public database intended to serve as a resource for research on the immune response to SARS-CoV-2. A de-identified subject ID, COVID-19 status, age in years and sex were almost always included in the sample metadata. The samples were drawn from two sources: the first 160 participants of the ongoing ImmuneRACE study, and 1,000 to 1,500 subjects contributed by 6 global collaborators. Points the paper makes about the study in general: The quantity of clinical and demographic metadata differed by source and by participant and was supplied without curation.

Including cysteine and phenylalanine, the CDR3 has 15 amino acids. Left in the record is the CDR3 DNA by itself, 45 bases read in frame from the first base. For this chain, trimming is 4 bases at the V end and 4 bases at the J end, and the number of junction bases without a gene match is 5. CDR1 and CDR2 are drawn from the germline V gene: SGHTA, FQGNSA. TCRbeta CDR3 regions were amplified from genomic DNA by means of the immunoSEQ Assay, a bias-controlled multiplex PCR. The paper's processing steps were these. Nucleated cell counts per sample were estimated from amplification of reference gene primers within the assay. To quantify the absolute abundance of each unique TCRbeta CDR3 rearrangement, sequence reads were collapsed and filtered. For each sample, productive Simpson clonality was calculated as the square root of Simpson's diversity index over productive rearrangements. In its TCRdb copy, this immuneACCESS table keeps in-frame sequences only and misses some clones. Where compared with another copy, unresolved V genes explain less than half of these, and the others have no known cause. That table supplies the V and J calls and clone size; D and trimming were determined from the DNA. In this sample the table shows around 94,000 clones, nearly 90% of which occur a single time. The biggest ten clones account for 2% to 2.5% of the sample.

Whole blood was collected in K2EDTA tubes by collaborating institutions according to the institutions' own protocols. For TCRbeta analysis, collaborators shipped samples as frozen whole blood, isolated PBMCs, or DNA extracted from either of those sample types. The chain is encoded by TRBV7-2 joined to TRBJ2-3; 10 central bases correspond to TRBD2. The sample was peripheral blood. This TCR derives from a man over 45 with active COVID-19. Here is the DNA: TGTGCCAGCAGCTCCCTAGCGGGGGCCCCAGATACGCAGTATTTT. Translated, this gives CASSSLAGAPDTQYF.